These 11 T cell receptor beta chains were sequenced from one sample in a study of cytomegalovirus exposure and HLA in healthy donors. Primers for the PCR totalled 60 Vbeta and 13 Jbeta. The repertoire was sequenced with immunoSEQ multiplex PCR; TCRdb's copy has only in-frame clones and lacks some. This sample has approximately 200,000 clones, with 70% to 85% found just once. Sequencing was done on a sample of PBMCs. The receptors shown here come from a boy between 2 and 10 years old in good health and CMV-seronegative.

V is TRBV29-1 and J is TRBJ2-7, with 9 bases that match TRBD2. The CDR3 has 15 residues. CDR1 is SQVTM, CDR2 ANQGSEA, per germline. The V gene end was trimmed by 7 bases and the J gene end by 3 bases; junction bases not matched to a gene: 13. CDR3 sequence (DNA): TGCAGCGGCCGCGTTGGGCTGCGGGGGGGCTACGAGCAGTACTTC. Its translation: CSGRVGLRGGYEQYF.

CDR3 protein: CASSKEPADSYEQYF. CDR3 coding DNA: TGTGCCAGCAGCAAGGAACCCGCGGACAGCTACGAGCAGTACTTC. The chain employs TRBV6-1 and TRBJ2-7; D may be TRBD1 (6 bases). The V gene lost 6 bases and the J gene lost 3 bases, with 18 bases spanning the gap. Germline CDR1 and CDR2: MNHNS and SASEGT. This CDR3 comprises 15 residues.

The J gene is TRBJ2-7, the V gene TRBV10-3; 13 positions agree with TRBD2. This CDR3 spans 17 amino acids. CDR1 is ENHRY and CDR2 is SYGVKD in the germline V gene. J gave up 4 bases and V 10 bases, and 16 bases lay outside the gene matches. CDR3 sequence: CATVPGQGTSGTYEQYF. The CDR3 nucleotides are TGTGCCACCGTACCGGGACAAGGGACTAGCGGGACTTACGAGCAGTACTTC.

The J gene is TRBJ2-3, the V gene TRBV5-1, with D hard to call. This CDR3 contains 13 residues. Trimming shortened V by 5 bases and J by 2 bases, and 9 bases separated the two germline ends. Germline lookup yields CDR1 SGHRS and CDR2 YFSETQ. This chain's CDR3 is CASSSTFTDTQYF. The DNA of the CDR3 is TGCGCCAGCAGTTCTACCTTCACAGATACGCAGTATTTT.

This clone came up once. V and J are TRBV6-1 and TRBJ1-6, with D maybe TRBD1 (5 bases). Trimming pared 0 bases from V and 10 bases from J, leaving 7 bases between. The CDR3 covers 13 residues. CDR1 and CDR2 (germline): MNHNS, SASEGT. CDR3 loop: CASSEAGGSPLHF. CDR3 coding DNA: TGTGCCAGCAGTGAAGCGGGGGGATCACCCCTCCACTTT.

V and J are TRBV11-3 and TRBJ2-1; 10 nucleotides align to TRBD1. The CDR3 spans 16 residues. The ends lost 3 bases at V and 9 bases at J; junction bases unmatched: 11. Germline V CDR1 and CDR2: SGHNT, YENEEA. CDR3 DNA sequence: TGTGCCAGCAGCTTTGATGGGACAGGGGATAGGGGTGAGCAGTTCTTC. Translated, it gives CASSFDGTGDRGEQFF.

For the CDR3, the DNA is TGTGCCAGCAGCTTAGGGACAGCCACAGATACGCAGTATTTT. Protein product: CASSLGTATDTQYF. This chain uses TRBV7-6 with TRBJ2-3, with D possibly TRBD1 on 6 matching bases. Trimming removed 1 base at V and 2 bases at J, with 7 bases between. The germline V gene has CDR1 SGHVS and CDR2 FNYEAQ. This CDR3 has 14 amino acids.

This clone was recorded once. The chain has TRBV7-9 and TRBJ1-5; no reliable D call. The ends were cut back, 4 bases at V and 4 bases at J, with 14 bases in the middle. Germline lookup yields CDR1 SEHNR and CDR2 FQNEAQ (reference sequence). This CDR3 has 15 residues. CDR3: CASSSEQSPNQPQHF. DNA of the CDR3: TGTGCCAGCAGCTCGGAACAGTCCCCGAATCAGCCCCAGCATTTT.

The chain joins TRBV18 to TRBJ2-5; D is perhaps TRBD2 (5 bases). The CDR3 extends over 15 amino acids. CDR1 and CDR2 from the germline V gene are KGHSH and LQKENI. Trimming took 0 bases from V and 0 from J, leaving 8 bases between them. In DNA, the CDR3 is TGTGCCAGCTCACCACCGGGAGATTACCAAGAGACCCAGTACTTC. It translates to CASSPPGDYQETQYF.

The chain has TRBV7-9 and TRBJ1-2; no definite D call. V lost 5 bases and J 4 bases, leaving 14 bases between the germline ends. The CDR3 is 14 amino acids. Germline assignment: CDR1 SEHNR and CDR2 FQNEAQ (reference sequence). DNA for the CDR3: TGTGCCAGCAGCCCCTCCGGAGCGGCCTATGGCTACACCTTC. This sequence encodes CASSPSGAAYGYTF. The full variable domain, in which reference TRBV7-9 and TRBJ1-2 provide the parts outside the CDR3, is DTGVSQNPRHKITKRGQNVTFRCDPISEHNRLYWYRQTLGQGPEFLTYFQNEAQLEKSRLLSDRFSAERPKGSFSTLEIQRTEQGDSAMYLCASSPSGAAYGYTFGSGTRLTVV.

V gene TRBV5-6 combines with J gene TRBJ2-1; TRBD2 is a possible D gene (7 bases). Per the germline V gene, CDR1 is SGHDT and CDR2 is YYEEEE. V dropped 0 bases and J dropped 10 bases, with 11 bases sitting between them. This CDR3 is 13 amino acids long. The CDR3 sequence: CASSLAPGGEQFF. CDR3 coding DNA: TGTGCCAGCAGCTTGGCTCCGGGGGGCGAGCAGTTCTTC.